This entry concerns a single T cell receptor (beta chain). Profiling relied on immunoSEQ multiplex PCR, and the TCRdb table lists in-frame clones only, not all of them. The repertoire has 150,000 to 250,000 clones, 82% of them found once; the top ten carry 12%. This sample stems from a study of blood T cell repertoires in COVID-19. The wider study: Researchers got acute and convalescent COVID-19 samples from the United States, Italy and Spain.

The source material was PBMCs or T cells enriched from blood (not recorded which). The receptor was derived from a man aged 40-49 years who had recovered from COVID-19.

CDR3 DNA: TGTGCCAGCAGCTTAAGGAGGACAGGGGATGATCAGCCCCAGCATTTT. This sequence encodes CASSLRRTGDDQPQHF. The rearrangement joins TRBV7-2 to TRBJ1-5; the match to TRBD1 covers 9 bases. Germline V gives CDR1 SGHTA, CDR2 FQGNSA. Germline trimming cut 2 bases from V and 5 bases from J; bases unmatched to any gene: 7. The length of the CDR3 is 16 residues.